Below are 27 T cell receptor beta chains sequenced from a single sample in a study of beta chain features in type 1 diabetes. These TCRs are of unknown antigen specificity. The entirety of the isolated RNA underwent reverse transcription, so expressed TCRB transcripts were sequenced. Libraries were prepared by immunoSEQ multiplex PCR; TCRdb keeps only in-frame clonotypes and omits some of them. Among approximately 46,000 clones listed, approximately 40% were seen once. Findings and limits, study-wide: Across all four CD4+ subsets, people with type 1 diabetes showed modestly shorter TCRB CDR3s.

Sequencing used stem cell memory CD4+ T cells from blood. These receptor sequences come from a man aged 30-40 years with type 1 diabetes.

The chain joins TRBV27 to TRBJ2-7, with a possible D match to TRBD1 (5 bases). The CDR3 runs 15 residues. Germline assignment: CDR1 MNHEY and CDR2 SMNVEV (reference sequence). With 4 bases removed from V and 0 bases from J, the gap between germline ends came to 13 bases. Here the CDR3 reads CASSSPTEYSYEQYF. Written as DNA, the CDR3 is TGTGCCAGCAGTTCCCCGACAGAATACTCCTACGAGCAGTACTTC.

The chain has TRBV19 and TRBJ1-2, with TRBD1 matching 8 bases. The trim removed 6 bases at V and 10 bases at J, leaving 10 bases unmatched. This CDR3 spans 13 amino acids. CDR1 is LNHDA and CDR2 is SQIVND in the germline V gene (reference sequence). The CDR3 spells CASRVPGQDAYTF. In DNA form, the CDR3 reads TGTGCCAGTAGAGTACCGGGACAGGACGCCTACACCTTC.

This clone has only one observation. The V call is TRBV6-5, the J call TRBJ2-2, with TRBD2 as a possible D gene (6 bases). The CDR3 consists of 14 residues. Germline-derived CDR1 and CDR2 are MNHEY and SVGAGI. Trimming took off 4 bases at V and 3 bases at J, with 9 bases between the two ends. CDR3 region: CASSWLAHTGELFF. The CDR3 DNA is TGTGCCAGCAGTTGGCTAGCGCACACCGGGGAGCTGTTTTTT.

V is TRBV5-1 and J is TRBJ1-2; D is undetermined. V gave up 0 bases and J gave up 2 bases, with 8 bases separating them. CDR3 length equals 14 residues. CDR1 SGHRS and CDR2 YFSETQ come from the germline V gene. CDR3 region: CASSLGGGNYGYTF. The DNA of the CDR3 is TGCGCCAGCAGCTTGGGCGGCGGCAACTATGGCTACACCTTC.

This clone came up a few times. This chain links TRBV2 with TRBJ2-3; D is unresolved. There are 14 residues in the CDR3. Germline V lookup: CDR1 SNHLY, CDR2 FYNNEI. Trimming pared 5 bases from V and 7 bases from J, leaving 16 bases between. In DNA, the CDR3 is TGTGCCAGCAGTCCCACCCCAACCGGGTATACGCAGTATTTT. Encoded protein: CASSPTPTGYTQYF.

The rearrangement joins TRBV19 to TRBJ1-5; no definite D call. Germline CDR1 is LNHDA and CDR2 is SQIVND (reference sequence). The CDR3 runs 14 residues. V lost 10 bases and J 4 bases, leaving 17 bases between the germline ends. CDR3 in amino acids: CAISRGISNQPQHF. CDR3 nucleotides: TGTGCCATTTCCAGAGGGATTAGTAATCAGCCCCAGCATTTT.

The rearrangement links TRBV28 to TRBJ1-1; D perhaps matches TRBD1 (5 bases). This CDR3 region has 14 residues. Trimming shortened V by 5 bases and J by 4 bases, and 14 bases separated the two germline ends. Germline V gene data show CDR1 as MDHEN and CDR2 as SYDVKM. The CDR3 region is CASSTAGTGTEAFF. The CDR3 bases are TGTGCCAGCAGTACAGCGGGGACGGGCACTGAAGCTTTCTTT.

The rearrangement links TRBV5-1 to TRBJ1-1, with D perhaps matching TRBD1 (6 bases). The CDR3 is made up of 16 amino acids. V was shortened by 1 base and J by 1 base, with 14 bases between the two germline ends. Germline V gives CDR1 SGHRS, CDR2 YFSETQ. CDR3 residues: CASSLLPTGPNTEAFF. The DNA for the CDR3 is TGCGCCAGCAGCTTGTTACCGACAGGTCCGAACACTGAAGCTTTCTTT.

This chain uses TRBV18 with TRBJ2-3, with 10 positions matching TRBD1. The length of the CDR3 is 16 residues. Germline lookup yields CDR1 KGHSH and CDR2 LQKENI. The ends lost 0 bases at V and 4 bases at J; junction bases unmatched: 4. This CDR3 reads CASSPPKGTGADTQYF. CDR3 nucleotides: TGTGCCAGCTCACCACCAAAGGGGACAGGGGCAGATACGCAGTATTTT.

This clone was recorded a few times. The rearrangement links TRBV28 to TRBJ2-5; D perhaps matches TRBD2 (5 bases). In germline, CDR1 is MDHEN, CDR2 SYDVKM. Trimming took off 7 bases at V and 0 bases at J, with 9 bases between the two ends. This CDR3 contains 13 residues. The CDR3 loop reads CASMSADQETQYF. The CDR3 nucleotides read TGTGCCAGCATGTCAGCGGACCAAGAGACCCAGTACTTC. Full variable domain (remainder filled in from reference TRBV28 and TRBJ2-5): DVKVTQSSRYLVKRTGEKVFLECVQDMDHENMFWYRQDPGLGLRLIYFSYDVKMKEKGDIPEGYSVSREKKERFSLILESASTNQTSMYLCASMSADQETQYFGPGTRLLVL.

The chain joins TRBV7-2 to TRBJ1-5; 8 bases fit TRBD1. Losses at the gene ends were 2 bases for V and 3 bases for J; bases not matched to a gene: 9. The CDR3 runs 17 residues. CDR1 is SGHTA and CDR2 is FQGNSA in the germline V gene. The CDR3 nucleotides read TGTGCCAGCAGCTTATTACAGGGGGTGACTATCAATCAGCCCCAGCATTTT. Its protein is CASSLLQGVTINQPQHF.

The gene calls are TRBV7-9 and TRBJ1-4; D unclear. The CDR3 loop spans 14 amino acids. V gave up 7 bases and J gave up 4 bases, with 13 bases separating them. From germline, CDR1 is SEHNR and CDR2 FQNEAQ (reference sequence). The CDR3 is CASTLGRDNEKLFF. CDR3 DNA: TGTGCCAGCACGCTTGGACGGGATAATGAAAAACTGTTTTTT.

Only a few counts were recorded for this clone. The rearrangement joins TRBV7-9 to TRBJ2-5; TRBD2 might be the D (6 bases). CDR1 is SEHNR, CDR2 FQNEAQ, per germline (reference sequence). This CDR3 comprises 15 residues. The V and J ends lost 5 bases and 5 bases respectively, with 18 bases between them. The CDR3 region has the DNA TGTGCCAGCAGCGATAGGGCGGGGCATCTGGAGACCCAGTACTTC. Amino acids: CASSDRAGHLETQYF. The full variable domain, rest sourced from reference TRBV7-9 and TRBJ2-5, is DTGVSQNPRHKITKRGQNVTFRCDPISEHNRLYWYRQTLGQGPEFLTYFQNEAQLEKSRLLSDRFSAERPKGSFSTLEIQRTEQGDSAMYLCASSDRAGHLETQYFGPGTRLLVL.

The gene calls are TRBV4-2 and TRBJ2-5; D may be TRBD2 (6 bases). The assigned J gene may be wrong: the sequence end matches TRBJ2-7 better. Germline lookup yields CDR1 LGHNA and CDR2 YNFKEQ. This CDR3 is built from 14 residues. The chain's CDR3 is CASSHRDGTYEQYF. CDR3 sequence (DNA): TGTGCCAGCAGCCACCGGGACGGGACTTACGAGCAGTACTTC.

The chain joins TRBV4-3 to TRBJ2-7; 9 nucleotides align to TRBD1. From germline, CDR1 is LGHNA and CDR2 YSLEER. CDR3 length: 16 residues. Losses at the gene ends were 0 bases for V and 2 bases for J; bases not matched to a gene: 5. The CDR3 here is CASSQDWTGVPYEQYF. The CDR3 DNA is TGCGCCAGCAGCCAAGATTGGACAGGGGTCCCCTACGAGCAGTACTTC.

This chain joins TRBV2 and TRBJ2-2, with TRBD2 matching 10 bases. Germline loops: CDR1 SNHLY, CDR2 FYNNEI. The CDR3 loop spans 14 amino acids. The ends lost 6 bases at V and 4 bases at J; junction bases unmatched: 2. CDR3: CASRGTSVTGELFF. The CDR3, as DNA: TGTGCCAGCAGAGGGACTAGCGTCACCGGGGAGCTGTTTTTT.

The gene calls are TRBV5-4 and TRBJ1-2, with D possibly matching TRBD1 (6 bases). Trimming took off 3 bases at V and 6 bases at J, with 15 bases between the two ends. Germline values: CDR1 SGHNT, CDR2 YYREEE (reference sequence). This CDR3 spans 14 amino acids. The CDR3 coding sequence is TGTGCCAGCAGCTCTCGGACAGAACTCCATGGCTACACCTTC. This encodes CASSSRTELHGYTF.

The J gene is TRBJ2-7, the V gene TRBV27; tentative D call: TRBD1 (6 bases). Between the trimmed V and J ends, which lost 0 bases and 0 bases, there was a span of 9 bases. Germline V lookup: CDR1 MNHEY, CDR2 SMNVEV (reference sequence). The CDR3 runs 15 residues. This CDR3 reads CASSLSRGASYEQYF. In nucleotides, the CDR3 is TGTGCCAGCAGTTTATCCAGGGGTGCCTCCTACGAGCAGTACTTC.

The chain joins TRBV28 to TRBJ1-4; D not certain. The V and J ends lost 3 bases and 8 bases respectively, with 4 bases between them. The germline gives CDR1 MDHEN, CDR2 SYDVKM. This CDR3 spans 11 amino acids. CDR3 DNA: TGTGCCAGCAGTTTCCTCGAAAAACTGTTTTTT. Its protein is CASSFLEKLFF.

The J gene is TRBJ2-1, the V gene TRBV14, with 7 bases aligning to TRBD2. The junction had 7 bases not matched to a gene; V was cut back by 0 bases and J by 8 bases. Germline CDR1 SGHDN, CDR2 FVKESK. This CDR3 is built from 15 residues. CDR3 in DNA: TGTGCCAGCAGCCAAGATGGCGGGAGCTGGGATGAGCAGTTCTTC. Encoded protein: CASSQDGGSWDEQFF.

The CDR3 sequence: CASSRKTSLENEQFF. CDR3 in DNA: TGTGCCAGCAGCAGAAAGACTAGCCTAGAGAATGAGCAGTTCTTC. The J gene is TRBJ2-1, the V gene TRBV7-8; 7 bases line up with TRBD2. The CDR3 runs 15 residues. From germline, CDR1 is SGHVS and CDR2 FQNEAQ. V lost 5 bases and J lost 7; bases outside the gene matches: 11.

The V and J genes are TRBV5-1 and TRBJ2-3; 9 bases are a match to TRBD1. Unmatched junction bases numbered 7, after V lost 4 bases and J lost 4 bases. This CDR3 is built from 15 residues. The V gene's germline CDR1 is SGHRS and CDR2 YFSETQ. CDR3 region: CASSNTGGVADTQYF. CDR3 coding DNA: TGCGCCAGCAGCAACACAGGGGGCGTGGCAGATACGCAGTATTTT.

The table lists this clone with a few counts. The gene calls are TRBV7-2 and TRBJ2-7; D is undetermined. Germline CDR1 is SGHTA and CDR2 is FQGNSA. CDR3 length: 16 residues. V was trimmed by 1 base and J by 0 bases, leaving 13 bases between them. The CDR3 DNA is TGTGCCAGCAGCTTAGGCCCAGCGAGAAGCTCCTACGAGCAGTACTTC. Protein product: CASSLGPARSSYEQYF.

The chain combines TRBV5-1 with TRBJ1-4; the match to TRBD1 covers 8 bases. With V trimmed by 4 bases and J by 0 bases, 5 bases remained unmatched. Per germline, CDR1 SGHRS and CDR2 YFSETQ. The length of the CDR3 is 16 residues. The CDR3 sequence: CASSRGQGATNEKLFF. In DNA form, the CDR3 reads TGCGCCAGCAGCAGAGGACAGGGCGCAACTAATGAAAAACTGTTTTTT.

The CDR3 protein is CASSSGQAAYEQYF. CDR3 DNA: TGTGCCAGCTCATCGGGACAGGCAGCTTACGAGCAGTACTTC. The chain is built from TRBV18 and TRBJ2-7; 8 nucleotides align to TRBD1. J lost 4 bases, V lost 5 bases, and 7 bases had no gene match. The CDR3 runs 14 residues. Germline CDR1 reads KGHSH; CDR2 reads LQKENI.

The gene calls are TRBV30 and TRBJ1-2; D unresolved. The CDR3 loop spans 15 amino acids. The germline V and J ends were trimmed by 2 bases and 0 bases, with 13 bases remaining between them. Germline V gene data show CDR1 as GTSNPN and CDR2 as SVGIG (reference sequence). DNA for the CDR3: TGTGCCTGGAGTAACCGGGGATCACCTAACTATGGCTACACCTTC. It translates to CAWSNRGSPNYGYTF.

This clone showed up just a few times. The chain recombines TRBV7-2 with TRBJ2-7; 7 bases are shared with TRBD2. The CDR3 is 12 amino acids. CDR1 SGHTA and CDR2 FQGNSA come from the germline V gene. After removal of 6 bases from V and 7 bases from J, the junction contained 6 bases not matched to a gene. CDR3 nucleotide sequence: TGTGCCAGCAGTCGAACTAGCGCTGAGCAGTACTTC. It translates to CASSRTSAEQYF.